This T cell receptor beta chain was profiled in a study of shared clonotypes between healthy human individuals. Every one of the donors was a Caucasian adult that lived in Nashville, Tennessee. Original analysis: Because ImmunoSEQ provided only junction sequences with no quality scores, the filtering differed. Data came from immunoSEQ multiplex PCR; TCRdb stores just in-frame clones and leaves some out. Clone size and the V and J calls come from that table; the DNA yielded D and trimming. The table shows 1.6 million or so clones, with 98% to 99% occurring only once. V trimming: 6 bases; J trimming: 8 bases; junction bases outside the gene matches: 3. Germline V gene data show CDR1 as SGHAT and CDR2 as FQDESV (reference sequence). This CDR3 contains 12 residues. Study outcomes and limitations: Compared with memory subsets, naive subsets generally had larger estimated richness.

On this clone itself: The target antigen is unknown.

V and J are TRBV11-1 and TRBJ2-1; TRBD1 matches at 8 bases. The receptor was isolated from a man under 40 in good health. The sequenced sample was naive CD4+ T cells sorted from blood. Indicated subset: CD45RA+ positively selected. CDR3 coding DNA: TGTGCCAGCAGACCGGACAGGGATGAGCAGTTCTTC. This sequence encodes CASRPDRDEQFF.